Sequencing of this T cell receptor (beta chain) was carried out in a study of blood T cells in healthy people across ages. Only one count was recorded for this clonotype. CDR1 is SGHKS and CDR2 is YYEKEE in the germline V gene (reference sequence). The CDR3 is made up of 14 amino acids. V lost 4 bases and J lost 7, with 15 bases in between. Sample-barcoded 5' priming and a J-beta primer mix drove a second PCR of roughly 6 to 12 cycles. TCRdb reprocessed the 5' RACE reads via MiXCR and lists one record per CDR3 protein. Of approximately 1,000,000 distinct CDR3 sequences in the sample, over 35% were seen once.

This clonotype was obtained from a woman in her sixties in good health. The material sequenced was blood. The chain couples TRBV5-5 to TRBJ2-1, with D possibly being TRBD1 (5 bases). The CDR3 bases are TGTGCCAGCAGCCCGTCTCCCCAGGGAAATGAGCAGTTCTTC. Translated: CASSPSPQGNEQFF.